Reported below is one TCR beta chain. The data belong to a study of CD8+ T cells in alopecia areata. V shed 4 bases, J shed 6 bases, and the junction held 8 bases outside the gene matches. In germline, CDR1 is SQVTM, CDR2 ANQGSEA. The CDR3 consists of 13 residues. Treatment defined: oral pan-JAK inhibitor, 5-10 mg twice daily. In each case, RNA was isolated and then reverse transcribed into cDNA as the sequencing template. Here immunoSEQ multiplex PCR was the method, and the copy in TCRdb shows in-frame clones only, minus some. The sample records over 150,000 clones, 55% to 75% being singletons. The J gene is TRBJ2-7, the V gene TRBV29-1, with TRBD1 matching 8 bases. Specimen: CD4+ T cells sorted from blood, collected at week 24, from a patient treated with tofacitinib. The sequence derives from a human donor with alopecia areata. CDR3 sequence reads: CSVGGRGQVEQYF. CDR3 in DNA: TGCAGCGTTGGGGGCAGGGGGCAAGTCGAGCAGTACTTC.